These T cell receptor beta chains were read from a single sample in a study of metastatic and nonmetastatic thyroid tumors. TCRdb re-called clones from the PCR reads using MiXCR. This table holds tens of thousands of clones, 17% found once. Sequencing was performed on blood. These receptors came from a female donor with papillary thyroid cancer or a benign thyroid nodule (not recorded which). Some clones in this sample may be carry-over from other donors' samples. The conserved cysteine and the conserved F or W are not part of the CDR3 here.

v_gene	j_gene	CDR3aa
TRBV4-1	TRBJ2-3	ASSRSSGEYTDTQY
TRBV6-1	TRBJ2-1	ASTLLPELWNEQF
TRBV9	TRBJ2-5	ASSREQGQGTQY
TRBV5-1	TRBJ2-7	ASSLMTGGEQY
TRBV10-3	TRBJ2-3	AISDGGEKEDTQY
TRBV28	TRBJ1-5	ASSLRQEYQPQH
TRBV27	TRBJ1-1	ASSSLRGTEAF
TRBV7-9	TRBJ2-4	ASSFDVGLAGKNIQY
TRBV30	TRBJ2-7	AWSRDRNYEQY
TRBV30	TRBJ2-5	AWSVQRETQY
TRBV6-4	TRBJ2-2	ASSEAGGTGELF
TRBV6-1	TRBJ1-5	ASSEWWGGQPQH
TRBV5-1	TRBJ2-7	ASSLAGYYEQY
TRBV28	TRBJ1-1	ASSPPFEGGNTEAF
TRBV6-1	TRBJ2-6	ASRGLISGANVLT
TRBV19	TRBJ1-2	ASRDRVYGYT
TRBV11-2	TRBJ2-7	ASSFRVDMAEQY
TRBV20-1	TRBJ2-3	SARNVEARTDTQY
TRBV27	TRBJ2-3	ASSTGSTDTQY
TRBV5-1	TRBJ1-1	ASSPRDSSANTEAF
TRBV5-1	TRBJ2-1	ASSWELAMEQF
TRBV5-1	TRBJ2-3	ASSSSRASVASTDTQY
TRBV7-2	TRBJ2-1	ASSLKRGGNEQF
TRBV28	TRBJ2-1	VSNQGQRANEQF
TRBV27	TRBJ2-2	ASSLFLAQLAGVLTGELF
TRBV18	TRBJ1-2	ASSPRQGNYGYT
TRBV6-1	TRBJ2-7	ASTIDRPSYDQY
TRBV20-1	TRBJ1-4	SARLVSGWGSRDTNEKLF
TRBV27	TRBJ2-3	ASSFRTGTDTQY
TRBV10-1	TRBJ2-2	ARRWADGLGTGELF
TRBV4-2	TRBJ2-7	ASSRNRWREDSNLYEQY
TRBV9	TRBJ1-1	ASWVWRGSTEAF
TRBV7-6	TRBJ1-1	ASSLVGQGTEAF
TRBV19	TRBJ2-1	ASSISSSTDEQF
TRBV5-4	TRBJ1-1	ASGSETGNTEAF
TRBV27	TRBJ2-7	ARPGQGGYSYEQY
TRBV5-4	TRBJ1-1	AGGEQGTKAF
TRBV28	TRBJ2-7	ASSPLVSEQY
TRBV20-1	TRBJ2-2	SARTGTGGPGELF
TRBV29-1	TRBJ2-3	SVALMIVGDTQY
TRBV20-1	TRBJ2-7	ISIEGREPYEQY
TRBV2	TRBJ2-7	ASSEGLAGQGDYEQY